Listed here are 5 T cell receptor beta chains from one sample, sequenced in a study of OX40 agonist ivuxolimab in advanced cancers. Sequencing used immunoSEQ multiplex PCR; TCRdb keeps in-frame clones, though not all of them. The sample shows 100,000 to 150,000 clones, more than 85% of them seen only once. The source material was CD4+ or CD8+ T cells sorted from blood, sampled in a trial of the OX40 agonist ivuxolimab. These receptors all stem from an adult with an advanced solid tumor such as melanoma, head and neck, liver or kidney cancer.

V and J are TRBV6-6 and TRBJ2-5, with TRBD2 matching over 13 bases. This CDR3 has 15 residues. Germline assignment: CDR1 MNHNY and CDR2 SVGAGI (reference sequence). The V gene end was trimmed by 5 bases and the J gene end by 3 bases; junction bases not matched to a gene: 3. The CDR3 DNA is TGTGCCAGCAGTCCCGGGACTAGCGGGGAAGAGACCCAGTACTTC. Amino acids: CASSPGTSGEETQYF.

This clone was picked up one time. This chain joins TRBV6-6 and TRBJ2-1, with 7 nucleotides matching TRBD2. This CDR3 comprises 13 residues. The germline V gene encodes CDR1 MNHNY and CDR2 SVGAGI (reference sequence). Trimming at V came to 10 bases and at J to 11 bases, leaving 14 bases not matched to a gene. Here the CDR3 DNA reads TGTGCCATCAGAATGGAGAGGGAGGGCCAGCAGTTCTTC. Translation: CAIRMEREGQQFF.

The chain uses TRBV9 and TRBJ2-1, with 9 bases matching TRBD2. Germline V gene sequence: CDR1 SGDLS, CDR2 YYNGEE. Trimming at V came to 0 bases and at J to 4 bases, leaving 2 bases not matched to a gene. The CDR3 consists of 15 residues. The CDR3 coding sequence is TGTGCCAGCAGCGTAGGACTAGCGGAATACAATGAGCAGTTCTTC. It translates to CASSVGLAEYNEQFF.

In its sample, this clone was seen once. This chain's CDR3 is CASSYRTGEGTQYF. In DNA form, the CDR3 reads TGTGCCAGCAGTTACCGGACAGGCGAGGGGACCCAGTACTTC. The gene calls are TRBV6-5 and TRBJ2-5; the match to TRBD1 covers 7 bases. Germline assignment: CDR1 MNHEY and CDR2 SVGAGI. The CDR3 has 14 amino acids. With V trimmed by 2 bases and J by 7 bases, 7 bases remained unmatched.

The chain employs TRBV6-6 and TRBJ2-7; D might be TRBD1 (6 bases). CDR3 length: 15 amino acids. With 6 bases removed from V and 0 bases from J, the gap between germline ends came to 15 bases. Per germline, CDR1 MNHNY and CDR2 SVGAGI (reference sequence). This chain's CDR3 is CASSLGGLSSYEQYF. The CDR3 nucleotides are TGTGCCAGCAGCCTTGGGGGCTTAAGCTCCTACGAGCAGTACTTC.